This T cell receptor (beta chain) was observed in a study of CD8+ T cells in alopecia areata. Regarding the study as a whole: Sequenced scalp T cells also include alphabeta T cells resident in normal skin.

The count of this clone is one. Its antigen is not known. Alopecia areata patients had lesional scalp punch biopsies and peripheral blood taken from them. It was from PBMCs that CD4+ and CD8+ T cells were sorted. Following RNA extraction, reverse transcription yielded cDNA that acted as the sequencing template. Some clones are missing from TCRdb's copy, which holds only in-frame ones; the method was immunoSEQ multiplex PCR. This table holds approximately 150,000 clones, roughly 44% found once. Germline CDR1 reads SGHRS; CDR2 reads YFSETQ. V shed 4 bases and J 2 bases; nucleotides not matched to a gene: 7. This CDR3 has 15 amino acids.

The sequence was collected from a human donor with alopecia areata. The chain uses TRBV5-1 and TRBJ2-5; 8 nucleotides agree with TRBD1. Material for sequencing was CD4+ T cells sorted from blood. The DNA for the CDR3 is TGCGCCAGCAGCCACGGGACAGGACTGCAAGAGACCCAGTACTTC. Translation gives CASSHGTGLQETQYF.